This T cell receptor (beta chain) was recovered during a study of T cells in Graves' hyperthyroidism and ophthalmopathy. Amplification targeted TCR beta CDR3 regions from RNA transcripts. TCR CDR3 regions were first amplified by RT-PCR with HTBI primers. TCRdb re-called the multiplex PCR reads through MiXCR, storing one row per CDR3 protein. The table lists 550,000 to 650,000 distinct CDR3 sequences, 14% of them singletons. Unmatched junction bases numbered 8, after V lost 1 base and J lost 3 bases. The CDR3 is 18 amino acids. Germline V gives CDR1 SGHTA, CDR2 FQGTGA. Study observations and caveats: Ophthalmopathy was identified by the model a median around 5.9 months ahead of onset. Blood shared most expanded thyroid clonotypes above 0.001.

The sample holds many counts of this clonotype. The antigen is undetermined. Newly diagnosed hyperthyroidism patients aged 18 to 65 years had disease lasting under 2 months. The sample was blood. The clonotype was recovered from a middle-aged woman with Graves' hyperthyroidism. This rearrangement joins TRBV7-3 to TRBJ2-1; the match to TRBD2 covers 11 bases. The CDR3 here is CASSLILAGGESYNEQFF. In nucleotides, the CDR3 is TGTGCCAGCAGCTTAATCCTAGCGGGAGGAGAAAGCTACAATGAGCAGTTCTTC.